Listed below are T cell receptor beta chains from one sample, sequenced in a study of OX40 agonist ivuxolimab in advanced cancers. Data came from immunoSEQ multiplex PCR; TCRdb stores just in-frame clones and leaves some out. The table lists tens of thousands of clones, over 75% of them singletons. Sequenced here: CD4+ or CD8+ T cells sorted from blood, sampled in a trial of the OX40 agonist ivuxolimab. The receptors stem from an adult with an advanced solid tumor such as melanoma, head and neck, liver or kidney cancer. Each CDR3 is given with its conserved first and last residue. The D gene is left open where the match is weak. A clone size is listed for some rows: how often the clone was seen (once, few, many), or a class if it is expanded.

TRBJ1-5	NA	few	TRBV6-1	TGTGCCAGCAGTGACCCGGGGAGTAGCAATCAGCCCCAGCATTTT	CASSDPGSSNQPQHF
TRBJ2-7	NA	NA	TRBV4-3	TGCGCCAGCAGCTCAACGATTTATTCCTACGAGCAGTACTTC	CASSSTIYSYEQYF
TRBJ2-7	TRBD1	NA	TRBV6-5	TGTGCCAGCAGTTACTCTGACAGGGGTATATACTTC	CASSYSDRGIYF
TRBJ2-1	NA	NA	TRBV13	TGTGCCAGCAGCTTCGACCCCTACAATGAGCAGTTCTTC	CASSFDPYNEQFF
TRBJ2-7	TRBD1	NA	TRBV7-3	TGTGCCAGCAGCTTAGATAATCCGACAGGGGGCTACTACGAGCAGTACTTC	CASSLDNPTGGYYEQYF
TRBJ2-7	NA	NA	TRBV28	TGTGCCAGCAGTTTTGGGGACGCCTCCTACGAGCAGTACTTC	CASSFGDASYEQYF
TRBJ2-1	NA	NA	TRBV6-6	TGTGCCAGCTCCCCATCCACGGGGGCCCCTCATGAGCAGTTCTTC	CASSPSTGAPHEQFF
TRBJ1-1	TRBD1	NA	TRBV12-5	TGTGCTAGTGGTTTTACCATACAGGGGAAGGAGGGCACTGAAGCTTTCTTT	CASGFTIQGKEGTEAFF
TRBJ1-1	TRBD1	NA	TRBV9	TGTGCCAGCAGCGACGGACAGGGGAGATGGGGCAACACTGAAGCTTTCTTT	CASSDGQGRWGNTEAFF
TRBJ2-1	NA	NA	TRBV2	TGTGCCACTTCACTTTCCAGGCCGGGGCAGTTCTTC	CATSLSRPGQFF
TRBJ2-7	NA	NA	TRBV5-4	TGTGCCAGCAGCTTGGCTGTCTCCCCCGAGCAGTACTTC	CASSLAVSPEQYF
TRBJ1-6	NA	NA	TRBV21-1	TGTGCCAGCCGACAAAAACTACAGGGGCTCACCCTCCACTTT	CASRQKLQGLTLHF
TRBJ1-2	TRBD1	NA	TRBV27	TGTGCCAGCAGTTTTGCCGGGACAGGGTTTGGCTACACCTTC	CASSFAGTGFGYTF
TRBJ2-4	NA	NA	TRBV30	TGTGCCTGGAGCTTAGAGCTTCCCTCTCTTAGCATTCAGTACTTC	CAWSLELPSLSIQYF
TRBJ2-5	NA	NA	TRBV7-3	TGTGCCAGCAGCTTAAATCCAGGGCTATCGGAGACCCAGTACTTC	CASSLNPGLSETQYF
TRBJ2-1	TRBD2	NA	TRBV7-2	TGTGCCAGCAGCTTAGCCGGGAGGGTGGGGGCGCAGGATGAGCAGTTCTTC	CASSLAGRVGAQDEQFF
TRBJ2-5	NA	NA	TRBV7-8	TGTGCCAGCAGCTCAAACCCCCGTATGGAGACCCAGTACTTC	CASSSNPRMETQYF
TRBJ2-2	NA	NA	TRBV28	TGTGCCAGCAGTTTCCTGACACCCGCTTACACCGGGGAGCTGTTTTTT	CASSFLTPAYTGELFF
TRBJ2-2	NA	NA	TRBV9	TGTGCCAGCAGTTACGCAAGACAGTCCGGGGAGCTGTTTTTT	CASSYARQSGELFF
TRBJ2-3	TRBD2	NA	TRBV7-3	TGTGCCAGCAGCTTATTAGCGGGGTCCACAGATACGCAGTATTTT	CASSLLAGSTDTQYF
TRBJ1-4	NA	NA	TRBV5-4	TGTGCCAGCAGCTTGGCCGCAGGCAGGAAAAAACTGTTTTTT	CASSLAAGRKKLFF
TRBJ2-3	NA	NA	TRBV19	TGTGCCAGTAGGGCTAAAATTCTCACAGATACGCAGTATTTT	CASRAKILTDTQYF
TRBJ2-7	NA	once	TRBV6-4	TGTGCCAACATGAGCGAGCAGTACTTC	CANMSEQYF
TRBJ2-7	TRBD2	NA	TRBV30	TGTGCCTGGAGTGTACTGGTTAGCGGGGAATCCTACGAGCAGTACTTC	CAWSVLVSGESYEQYF
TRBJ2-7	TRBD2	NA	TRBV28	TGTGCCAGCAGTTTCGGACTAGCCGACTACGAGCAGTACTTC	CASSFGLADYEQYF
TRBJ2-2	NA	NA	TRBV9	TGTGCCAGCAGCCCACTCACCGGGGAGCTGTTTTTT	CASSPLTGELFF
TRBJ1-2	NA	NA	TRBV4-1	TGCGCCAGCAGGGGGCAGAATGGAGACTATGGCTACACCTTC	CASRGQNGDYGYTF
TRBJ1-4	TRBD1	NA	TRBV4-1	TGCGCCAGCAGCACCCGGACAGGGAGGAATGAAAAACTGTTTTTT	CASSTRTGRNEKLFF
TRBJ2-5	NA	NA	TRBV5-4	TGTGCCAGCAGCTTGTACGGGGATGGGGCAGAGACCCAGTACTTC	CASSLYGDGAETQYF
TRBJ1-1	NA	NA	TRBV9	TGTGCCAGCAGCGTCCGGGCCGGACCCGAAGCTTTCTTT	CASSVRAGPEAFF
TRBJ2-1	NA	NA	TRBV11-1	TGTGCCAGCAGCTTAGCGTATTCTCAAAACAATGAGCAGTTCTTC	CASSLAYSQNNEQFF
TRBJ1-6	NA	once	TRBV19	TGTGCCAGTAGTATCGGGACCGACACCCTCCACTTT	CASSIGTDTLHF
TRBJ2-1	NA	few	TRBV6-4	TGTGCCAGCAGTCCGGACACCGATTATGACAATGAGCAGTTCTTC	CASSPDTDYDNEQFF
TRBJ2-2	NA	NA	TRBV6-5	TGTGCCGCCGCGACCACGAACACCGGGGAGCTGTTTTTT	CAAATTNTGELFF
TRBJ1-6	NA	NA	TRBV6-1	TGTGCCAGCAGTGACAGGGTGGGTTCACCCCTCCACTTT	CASSDRVGSPLHF
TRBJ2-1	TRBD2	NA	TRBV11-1	TGTGCCAGCAGTTGGACTAGCGGGGGTACTTACAATGAGCAGTTCTTC	CASSWTSGGTYNEQFF
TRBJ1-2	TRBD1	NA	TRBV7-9	TGTGCCAGCAGCACATTAGGGGACCGGGACAGGTCTAACTATGGCTACACCTTC	CASSTLGDRDRSNYGYTF
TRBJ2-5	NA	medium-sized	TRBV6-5	TGTGCCAGCTCTTTAACTGTAGGGTTGAAGGAGACCCAGTACTTC	CASSLTVGLKETQYF
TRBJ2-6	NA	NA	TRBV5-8	TGTGCCAGCAGCTTGGGTCGCGGGCCTGGGGCCAACGTCCTGACTTTC	CASSLGRGPGANVLTF
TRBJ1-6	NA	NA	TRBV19	TGTGCCAGTAGTATGATCGGGCGGGCAAATTCACCCCTCCACTTT	CASSMIGRANSPLHF
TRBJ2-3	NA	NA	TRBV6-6	TGTGCCAGCATGTTCAGGGTTAAAGATACGCAGTATTTT	CASMFRVKDTQYF
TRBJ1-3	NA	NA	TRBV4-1	TGCGCCAGCAGCCAAGAGGGAGTTGGAAACACCATATATTTT	CASSQEGVGNTIYF
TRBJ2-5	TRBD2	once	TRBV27	TGTGCCAGCAGTTCCGGGACTACCTCCGTGGAGACCCAGTACTTC	CASSSGTTSVETQYF
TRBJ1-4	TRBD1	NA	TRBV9	TGTGCCAGCAGCCCGGGGAAAGGGGGCGGGAAACTGTTTTTT	CASSPGKGGGKLFF
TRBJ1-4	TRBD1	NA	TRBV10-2	TGCGCCAGCAGCCCGACAGGGGATAATGAAAAACTGTTTTTT	CASSPTGDNEKLFF
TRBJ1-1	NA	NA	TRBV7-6	TGTGCCAGCAGCTTAGAGGGTACGGGGAACACTGAAGCTTTCTTT	CASSLEGTGNTEAFF
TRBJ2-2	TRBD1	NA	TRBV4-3	TGCGCCAGCAGCCAAGATGGGACAGGCGGCGGGGAGCTGTTTTTT	CASSQDGTGGGELFF
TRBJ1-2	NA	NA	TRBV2	TGTGCCAGCAGTGAATTTAAAAGGGAGCGGAACTATGGCTACACCTTC	CASSEFKRERNYGYTF
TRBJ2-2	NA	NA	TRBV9	TGTGCCAGCAGCGTACACCAGAAGCTTCCGAACACCGGGGAGCTGTTTTTT	CASSVHQKLPNTGELFF
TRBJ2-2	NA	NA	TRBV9	TGTGCCAGCAGCGCCTTCGGGAGTCCCGCGAACACCGGGGAGCTGTTTTTT	CASSAFGSPANTGELFF
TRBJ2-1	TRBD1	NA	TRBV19	TGTGCCAGTAGTATTTTTGAGGACAGGGATTACAATGAGCAGTTCTTC	CASSIFEDRDYNEQFF
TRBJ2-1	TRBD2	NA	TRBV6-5	TGTGCCAGCAAGGCGACTAGCGGGGGGGCAGATGAGCAGTTCTTC	CASKATSGGADEQFF
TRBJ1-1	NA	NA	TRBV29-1	TGCAGCGTTGGCCGGGGGGAGAACACTGAAGCTTTCTTT	CSVGRGENTEAFF
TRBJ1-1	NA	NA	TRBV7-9	TGTGCCAGCAGCTCCCGACAGGCCGAAGCTTTCTTT	CASSSRQAEAFF